Given below is one TCR beta chain in context. Its target is not known. Given a much more abundant clone one base away, this may be a read error. From the RT-PCR reads, TCRdb called clonotypes with MiXCR, one entry per CDR3 protein. The sample yields around 570,000 distinct CDR3 sequences, about 7.6% seen once. The sample belongs to a study of response to subunit inactivated influenza vaccine. Study outcomes and limitations: Every seasonal influenza vaccination brings in few new T cells, the authors suggested.

This receptor was taken from a man aged 45 to 70 who received an inactivated influenza vaccine. This sample comprised PBMCs from blood, obtained roughly 24 months after vaccination.

This chain's CDR3 is CSASHAHPQHF. Written as DNA, the CDR3 is TGCAGTGCTAGTCATGCCCATCCCCAGCATTTT. The J gene is TRBJ1-5, the V gene TRBV20-1; no clear D gene. The CDR3 loop spans 11 amino acids. Germline assignment: CDR1 DFQATT and CDR2 SNEGSKA (reference sequence). Trimming took off 3 bases at V and 10 bases at J, with 10 bases between the two ends.